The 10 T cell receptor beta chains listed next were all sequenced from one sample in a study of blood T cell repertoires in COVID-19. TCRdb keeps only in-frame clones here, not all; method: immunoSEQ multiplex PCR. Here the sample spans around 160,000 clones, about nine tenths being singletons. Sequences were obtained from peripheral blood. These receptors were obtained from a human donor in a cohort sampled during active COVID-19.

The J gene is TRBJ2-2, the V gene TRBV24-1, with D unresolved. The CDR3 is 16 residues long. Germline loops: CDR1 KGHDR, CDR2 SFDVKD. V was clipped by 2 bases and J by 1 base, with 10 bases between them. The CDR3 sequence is CATSDSVAGNTGELFF. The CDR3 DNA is TGTGCCACCAGTGATTCGGTGGCAGGGAACACCGGGGAGCTGTTTTTT.

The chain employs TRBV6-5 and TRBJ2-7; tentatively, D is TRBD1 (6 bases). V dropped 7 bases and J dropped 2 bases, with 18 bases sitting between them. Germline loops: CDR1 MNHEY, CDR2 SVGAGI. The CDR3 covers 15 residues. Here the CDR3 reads CASNLLTGSPYEQYF. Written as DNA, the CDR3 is TGTGCCAGCAACCTTCTTACAGGGTCCCCCTACGAGCAGTACTTC.

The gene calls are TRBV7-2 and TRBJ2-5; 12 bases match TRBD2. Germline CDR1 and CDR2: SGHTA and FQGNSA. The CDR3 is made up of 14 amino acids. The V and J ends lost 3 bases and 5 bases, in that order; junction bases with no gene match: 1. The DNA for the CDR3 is TGTGCCAGCAGCTTGCTAGCGGGGGGGGAGACCCAGTACTTC. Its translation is CASSLLAGGETQYF. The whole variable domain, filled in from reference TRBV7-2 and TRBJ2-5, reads GAGVSQSPSNKVTEKGKDVELRCDPISGHTALYWYRQSLGQGLEFLIYFQGNSAPDKSGLPSDRFSAERTGGSVSTLTIQRTQQEDSAVYLCASSLLAGGETQYFGPGTRLLVL.

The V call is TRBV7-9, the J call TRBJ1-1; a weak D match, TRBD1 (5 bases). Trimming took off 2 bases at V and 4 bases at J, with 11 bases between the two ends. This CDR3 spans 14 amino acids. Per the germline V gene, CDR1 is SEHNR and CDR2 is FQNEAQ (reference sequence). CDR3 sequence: CASSLTGAGTEAFF. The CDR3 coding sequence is TGTGCCAGCAGCTTAACTGGGGCTGGCACTGAAGCTTTCTTT.

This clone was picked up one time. The CDR3 region has the DNA TGTGCCAGCAGCTTAGCGGGTAGCGGGAGTTACAATGAGCAGTTCTTC. Amino acids: CASSLAGSGSYNEQFF. The chain employs TRBV11-2 and TRBJ2-1, with TRBD2 matching 9 bases. CDR3 length equals 16 residues. In germline, CDR1 is SGHAT, CDR2 FQNNGV. With 1 base clipped from V and 4 bases from J, the junction kept 5 bases outside the gene matches.

Here the CDR3 reads CASSLTDNQPQHF. CDR3 DNA: TGTGCCAGCAGTCTCACAGATAATCAGCCCCAGCATTTT. V and J are TRBV12-3 or TRBV12-4 and TRBJ1-5, with unresolved D. The CDR3 is 13 residues long. V was cut by 5 bases and J by 4 bases, with 9 bases left in between.

The CDR3 DNA follows: TGTGCCAGTAGTATAGGACCGGGGAGCACTGAAGCTTTCTTT. Amino acid sequence: CASSIGPGSTEAFF. The rearrangement uses TRBV19 and TRBJ1-1, with D unclear. V was pared by 1 base and J by 4 bases, with 10 bases between. The CDR3 has 14 amino acids. Germline V lookup: CDR1 LNHDA, CDR2 SQIVND (reference sequence).

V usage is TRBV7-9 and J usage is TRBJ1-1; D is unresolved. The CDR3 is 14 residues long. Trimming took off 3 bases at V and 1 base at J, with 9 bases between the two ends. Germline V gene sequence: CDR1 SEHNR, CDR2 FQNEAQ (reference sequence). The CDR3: CASSFNSPNTEAFF. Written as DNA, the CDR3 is TGTGCCAGCAGCTTTAACAGTCCGAACACTGAAGCTTTCTTT.

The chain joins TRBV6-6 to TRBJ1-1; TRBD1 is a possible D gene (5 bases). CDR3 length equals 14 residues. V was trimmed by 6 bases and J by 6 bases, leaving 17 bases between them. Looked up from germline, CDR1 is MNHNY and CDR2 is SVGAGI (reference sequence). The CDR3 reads CASRLTGTFAEAFF. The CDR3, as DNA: TGTGCCAGCAGGCTCACCGGGACTTTTGCTGAAGCTTTCTTT.

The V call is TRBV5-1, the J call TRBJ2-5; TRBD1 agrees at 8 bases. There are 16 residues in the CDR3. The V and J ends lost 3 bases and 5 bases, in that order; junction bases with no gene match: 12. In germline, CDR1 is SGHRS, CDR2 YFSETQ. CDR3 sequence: CASSWTVGQGEETQYF. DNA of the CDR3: TGCGCCAGCAGCTGGACCGTAGGACAGGGTGAGGAGACCCAGTACTTC.